This T cell receptor beta chain is drawn from a study of technical replicates of blood from a handful of donors. From germline, CDR1 is LNHDA and CDR2 SQIVND (reference sequence). This CDR3 comprises 15 residues. J gave up 2 bases and V 11 bases, and 11 bases lay outside the gene matches. Libraries were prepared by immunoSEQ multiplex PCR; TCRdb keeps only in-frame clonotypes and omits some of them. In the table there are some 75,000 clones, roughly 96% of which are singletons. The receptor was derived from a human donor in good health. The sample taken for sequencing was T cells isolated from PBMCs. The genes are TRBV19 and TRBJ2-3; 9 bases match TRBD2. The CDR3 spells CASSHSSGITDTQYF. The CDR3 region has the DNA TGTGCCTCCTCCCACTCTAGCGGGATCACAGATACGCAGTATTTT.